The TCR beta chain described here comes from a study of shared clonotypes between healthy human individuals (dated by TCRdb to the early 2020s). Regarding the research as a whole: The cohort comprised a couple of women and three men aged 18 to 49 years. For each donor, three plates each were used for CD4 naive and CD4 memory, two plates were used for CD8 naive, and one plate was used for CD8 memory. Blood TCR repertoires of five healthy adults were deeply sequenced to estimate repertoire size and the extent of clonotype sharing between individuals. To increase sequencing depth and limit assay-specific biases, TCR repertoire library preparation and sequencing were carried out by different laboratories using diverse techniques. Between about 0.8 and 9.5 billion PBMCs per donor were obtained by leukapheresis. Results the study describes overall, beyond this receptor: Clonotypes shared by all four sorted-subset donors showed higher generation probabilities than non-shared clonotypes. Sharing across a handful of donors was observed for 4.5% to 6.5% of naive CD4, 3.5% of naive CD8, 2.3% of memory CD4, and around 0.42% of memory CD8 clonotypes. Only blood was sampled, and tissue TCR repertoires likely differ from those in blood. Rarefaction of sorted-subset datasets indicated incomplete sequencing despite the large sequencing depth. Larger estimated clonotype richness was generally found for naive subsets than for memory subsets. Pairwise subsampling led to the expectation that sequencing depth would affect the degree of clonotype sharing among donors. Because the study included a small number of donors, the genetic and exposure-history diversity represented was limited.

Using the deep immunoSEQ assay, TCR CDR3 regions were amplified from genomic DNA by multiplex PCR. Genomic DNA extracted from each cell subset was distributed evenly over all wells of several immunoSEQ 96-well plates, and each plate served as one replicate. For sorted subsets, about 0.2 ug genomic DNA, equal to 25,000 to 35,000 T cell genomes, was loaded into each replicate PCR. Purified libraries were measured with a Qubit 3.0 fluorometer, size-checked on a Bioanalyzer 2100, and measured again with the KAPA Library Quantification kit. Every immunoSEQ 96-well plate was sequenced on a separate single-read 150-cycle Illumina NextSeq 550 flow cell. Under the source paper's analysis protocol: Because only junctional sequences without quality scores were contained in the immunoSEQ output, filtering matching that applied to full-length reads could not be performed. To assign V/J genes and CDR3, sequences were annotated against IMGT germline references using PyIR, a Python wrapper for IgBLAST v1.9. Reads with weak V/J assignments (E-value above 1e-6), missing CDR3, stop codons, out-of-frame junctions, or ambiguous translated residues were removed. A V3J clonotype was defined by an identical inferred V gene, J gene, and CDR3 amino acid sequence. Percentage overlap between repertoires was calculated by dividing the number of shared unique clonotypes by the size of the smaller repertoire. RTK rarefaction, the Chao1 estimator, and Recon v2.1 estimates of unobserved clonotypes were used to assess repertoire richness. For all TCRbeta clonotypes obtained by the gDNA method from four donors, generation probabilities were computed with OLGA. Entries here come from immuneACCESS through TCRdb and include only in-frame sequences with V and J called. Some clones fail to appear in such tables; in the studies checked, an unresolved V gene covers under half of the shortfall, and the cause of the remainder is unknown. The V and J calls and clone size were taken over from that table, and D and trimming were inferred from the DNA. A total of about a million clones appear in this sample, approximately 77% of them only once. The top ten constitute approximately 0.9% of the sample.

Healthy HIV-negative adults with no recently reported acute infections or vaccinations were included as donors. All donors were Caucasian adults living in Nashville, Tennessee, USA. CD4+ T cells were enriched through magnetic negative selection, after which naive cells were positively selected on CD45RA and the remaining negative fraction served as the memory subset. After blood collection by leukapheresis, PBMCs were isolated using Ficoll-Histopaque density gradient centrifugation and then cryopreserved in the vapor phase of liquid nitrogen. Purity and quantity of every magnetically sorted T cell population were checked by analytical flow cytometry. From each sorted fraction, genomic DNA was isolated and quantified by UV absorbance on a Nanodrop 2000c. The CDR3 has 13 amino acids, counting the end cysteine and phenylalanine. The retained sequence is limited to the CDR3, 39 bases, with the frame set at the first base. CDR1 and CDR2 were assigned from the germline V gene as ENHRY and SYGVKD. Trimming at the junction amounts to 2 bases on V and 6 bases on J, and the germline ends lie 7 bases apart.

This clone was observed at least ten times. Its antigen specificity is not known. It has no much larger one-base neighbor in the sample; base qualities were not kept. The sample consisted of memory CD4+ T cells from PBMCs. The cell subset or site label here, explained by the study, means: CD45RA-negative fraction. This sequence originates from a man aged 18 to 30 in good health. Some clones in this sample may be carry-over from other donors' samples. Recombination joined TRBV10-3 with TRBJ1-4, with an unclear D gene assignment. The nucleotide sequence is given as TGTGCCATCAGTGAGCCGCGGGATGAAAAACTGTTTTTT. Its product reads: CAISEPRDEKLFF.